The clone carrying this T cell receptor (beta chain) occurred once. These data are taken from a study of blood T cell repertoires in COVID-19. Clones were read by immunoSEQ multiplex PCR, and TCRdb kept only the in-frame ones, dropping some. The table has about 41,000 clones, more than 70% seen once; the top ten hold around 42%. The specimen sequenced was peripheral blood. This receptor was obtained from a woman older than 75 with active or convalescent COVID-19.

The CDR3 DNA reads TGTGCCAGTAGTCTCCCGGTCCGCGCTGAAGCTTTCTTT. Translated, it gives CASSLPVRAEAFF. The chain joins TRBV19 to TRBJ1-1, with no clear D. The CDR3 covers 13 residues. The germline gives CDR1 LNHDA, CDR2 SQIVND (reference sequence). Trimming removed 5 bases from V and 6 bases from J, with 13 bases in between.